The T cell receptor beta chain described here comes from a study of identical twins. Trimming removed 4 bases at V and 4 bases at J, with 17 bases between. The CDR3 covers 15 residues. Germline assignment: CDR1 LGHNA and CDR2 YNFKEQ. Ten or more counts support this clonotype. A single record per CDR3 protein comes from TCRdb applying MiXCR to the 5' RACE reads. The data show 550,000 to 800,000 distinct CDR3 sequences, roughly 6.6% seen once. These data also formed part of another study, on yellow fever vaccine responses in identical twins.

The specimen sequenced was PBMCs. The chain is built from TRBV4-2 and TRBJ2-7; D is possibly TRBD1 (5 bases). This clonotype originated in a woman under 30 in good health. CDR3: CASSPQSTEPYEQYF. The DNA for the CDR3 is TGTGCCAGCAGCCCCCAATCGACAGAGCCTTACGAGCAGTACTTC.